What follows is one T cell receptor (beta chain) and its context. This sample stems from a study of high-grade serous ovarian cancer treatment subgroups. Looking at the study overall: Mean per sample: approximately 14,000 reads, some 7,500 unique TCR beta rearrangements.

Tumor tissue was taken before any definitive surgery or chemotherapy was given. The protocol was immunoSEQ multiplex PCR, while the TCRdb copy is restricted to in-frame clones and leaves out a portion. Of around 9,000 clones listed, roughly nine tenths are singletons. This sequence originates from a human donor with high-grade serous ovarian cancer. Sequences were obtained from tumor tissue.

The CDR3 bases are TGTGCCAGCAGCCTCGGGGGGACCTCCTACGAGCAGTACTTC. It specifies CASSLGGTSYEQYF. The chain carries TRBV11-3 and TRBJ2-7, with 7 bases identical to TRBD2. V was clipped by 5 bases and J by 0 bases; unmatched bases: 4. The CDR3 has 14 amino acids. Germline V CDR1 and CDR2: SGHNT, YENEEA.